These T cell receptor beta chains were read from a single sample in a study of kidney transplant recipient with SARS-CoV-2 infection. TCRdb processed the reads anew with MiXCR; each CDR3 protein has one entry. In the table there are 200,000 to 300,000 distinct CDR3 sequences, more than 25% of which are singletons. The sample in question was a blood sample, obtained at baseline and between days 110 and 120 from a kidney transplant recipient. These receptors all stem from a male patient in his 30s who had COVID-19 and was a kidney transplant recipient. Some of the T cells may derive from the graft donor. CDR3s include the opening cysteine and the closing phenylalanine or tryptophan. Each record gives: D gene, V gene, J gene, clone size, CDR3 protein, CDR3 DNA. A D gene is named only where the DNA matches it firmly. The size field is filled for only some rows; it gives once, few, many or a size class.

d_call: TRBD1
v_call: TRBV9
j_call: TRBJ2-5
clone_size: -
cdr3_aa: CASSIRTGEGETQYF
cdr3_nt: TGTGCCAGCAGCATACGGACAGGGGAGGGAGAGACCCAGTACTTC

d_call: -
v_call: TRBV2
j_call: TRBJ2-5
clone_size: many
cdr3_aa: CASSEETQYF
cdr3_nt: TGTGCCAGCAGTGAAGAGACCCAGTACTTC

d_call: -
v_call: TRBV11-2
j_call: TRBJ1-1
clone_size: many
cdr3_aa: CASSLGGWGANTEAFF
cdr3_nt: TGTGCCAGCAGCTTAGGGGGGTGGGGGGCAAACACTGAAGCTTTCTTT

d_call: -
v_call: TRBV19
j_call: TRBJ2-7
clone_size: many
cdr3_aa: CASSLRARSSYEQYF
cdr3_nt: TGTGCCAGTAGCCTCAGGGCCCGAAGCTCCTACGAGCAGTACTTC

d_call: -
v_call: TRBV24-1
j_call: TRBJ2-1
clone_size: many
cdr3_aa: CATSDSGKAYNEQFF
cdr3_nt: TGTGCCACCAGTGATTCGGGGAAGGCCTACAATGAGCAGTTCTTC

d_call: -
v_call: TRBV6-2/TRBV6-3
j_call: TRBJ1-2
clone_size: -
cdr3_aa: CASSINNCIGKTYGYTF
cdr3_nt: TGTGCCAGCAGTATTAATAACTGCATCGGAAAGACCTATGGCTACACCTTC

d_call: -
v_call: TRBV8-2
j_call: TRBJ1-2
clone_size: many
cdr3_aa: CGSSKRDSRKTYGYTF
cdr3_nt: TGTGGCAGTTCTAAACGTGATAGCCGAAAGACCTATGGCTACACCTTC

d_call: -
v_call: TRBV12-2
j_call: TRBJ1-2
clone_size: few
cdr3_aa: CASHQKSTPRKTYGYTF
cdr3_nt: TGTGCAAGTCACCAGAAGTCGACTCCACGAAAGACCTATGGCTACACCTTC

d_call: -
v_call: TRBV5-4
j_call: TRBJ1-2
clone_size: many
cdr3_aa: CASKVYVPGKTYGYTF
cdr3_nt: TGTGCCAGCAAGGTGTACGTACCAGGAAAGACCTATGGCTACACCTTC

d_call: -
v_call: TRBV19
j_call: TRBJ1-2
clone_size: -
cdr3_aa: CASSFERTNRKTYSYTF
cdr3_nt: TGTGCCAGTAGTTTTGAGAGGACAAATCGAAAGACCTATAGCTACACTTTC

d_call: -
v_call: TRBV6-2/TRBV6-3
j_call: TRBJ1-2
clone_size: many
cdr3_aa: CASSGVDCIGKTYGYTF
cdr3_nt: TGTGCCAGCAGTGGTGTGGACTGCATCGGAAAGACCTATGGCTACACCTTC

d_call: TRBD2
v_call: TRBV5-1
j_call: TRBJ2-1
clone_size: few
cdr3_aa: CASSFLAGGSDEQFF
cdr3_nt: TGCGCCAGCAGCTTCCTAGCGGGAGGGTCCGATGAGCAGTTCTTC

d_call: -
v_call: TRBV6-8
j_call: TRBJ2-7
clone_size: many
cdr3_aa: CASRHQGGEQYF
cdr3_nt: TGTGCCAGCAGGCACCAGGGAGGCGAGCAGTACTTC

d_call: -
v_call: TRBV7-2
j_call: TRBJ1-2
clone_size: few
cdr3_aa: CASSSLSHGYTF
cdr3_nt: TGTGCCAGCAGCTCGTTATCCCACGGCTACACCTTC

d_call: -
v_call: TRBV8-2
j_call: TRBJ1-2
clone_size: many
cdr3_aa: CGSRHCDSRKTYGYTF
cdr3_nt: TGTGGCAGTAGGCATTGTGATAGCCGAAAGACCTATGGCTACACCTTC

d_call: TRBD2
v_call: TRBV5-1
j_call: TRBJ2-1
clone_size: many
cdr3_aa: CASSFEGLAGYEQFF
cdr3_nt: TGCGCCAGCAGCTTTGAGGGACTAGCGGGATATGAGCAGTTCTTC

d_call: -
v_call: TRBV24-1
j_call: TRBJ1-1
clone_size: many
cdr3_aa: CATSDTGYTEAFF
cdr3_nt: TGTGCCACCAGTGATACGGGGTACACTGAAGCTTTCTTT

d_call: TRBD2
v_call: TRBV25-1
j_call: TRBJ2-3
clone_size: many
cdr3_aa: CASSEIAGSTDTQYF
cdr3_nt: TGTGCCAGCAGTGAAATAGCGGGGAGCACAGATACGCAGTATTTT

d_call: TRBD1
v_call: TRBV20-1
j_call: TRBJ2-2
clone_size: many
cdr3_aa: CSAAGTGAPFSTGELFF
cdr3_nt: TGCAGTGCCGCCGGGACAGGGGCTCCTTTTAGCACCGGGGAGCTGTTTTTT

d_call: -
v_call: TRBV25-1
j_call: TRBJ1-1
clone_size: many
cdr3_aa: CASSEPGQGNTEAFF
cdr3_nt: TGTGCCAGCAGTGAACCTGGGCAGGGGAACACTGAAGCTTTCTTT

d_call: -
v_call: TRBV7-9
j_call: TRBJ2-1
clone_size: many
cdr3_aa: CASSPSSYNEQFF
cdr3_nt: TGTGCCAGCAGCCCTAGCTCCTACAATGAGCAGTTCTTC

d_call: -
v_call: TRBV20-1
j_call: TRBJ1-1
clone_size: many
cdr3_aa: CSASDGNTEAFF
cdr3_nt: TGCAGTGCCAGCGACGGGAACACTGAAGCTTTCTTT

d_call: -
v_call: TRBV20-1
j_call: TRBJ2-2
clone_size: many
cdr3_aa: CSARAGVQPGPGELFF
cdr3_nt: TGCAGTGCTAGAGCAGGGGTTCAACCAGGGCCCGGGGAGCTGTTTTTT